The 29 T cell receptor beta chains given below trace back to one sample, sequenced in a study of T cell repertoires in cytomegalovirus infection. From the reads, TCRdb called clonotypes with MiXCR, one entry per CDR3 protein. The sample has approximately 910,000 distinct CDR3 sequences; 25% to 40% are singletons. No antigen is known for these receptors. The sample in question was cultured CD8+ T cells from PBMCs, obtained from culture after CMV antigen stimulation. These receptors were collected from a human donor in good health (CMV status not recorded). Some clones in this sample may be carry-over from other donors' samples.

The CDR3 is CSVEARGPAKNIQYF. CDR3 nucleotides: TGCAGCGTTGAAGCCAGGGGTCCAGCCAAAAACATTCAGTACTTC. The chain is built from TRBV29-1 and TRBJ2-4; tentative D call: TRBD1 (6 bases). The CDR3 totals 15 residues. Germline loops: CDR1 SQVTM, CDR2 ANQGSEA. The germline V and J ends were trimmed by 1 base and 0 bases, with 10 bases remaining between them.

The rearrangement uses TRBV2 and TRBJ1-6, with D hard to call. The CDR3 has 19 amino acids. Trimming shortened V by 3 bases and J by 0 bases, and 18 bases separated the two germline ends. Germline V gene sequence: CDR1 SNHLY, CDR2 FYNNEI. Here the CDR3 reads CASSDRHGRTSSYNSPLHF. The CDR3 DNA is TGTGCCAGCAGTGATAGGCACGGTCGTACTAGCTCCTATAATTCACCCCTCCACTTT.

This clonotype was seen more than once but under ten times. J is TRBJ2-3 and V is TRBV19; D is perhaps TRBD2 (5 bases). Germline CDR1 is LNHDA and CDR2 is SQIVND (reference sequence). CDR3 size: 14 residues. V gave up 4 bases and J gave up 4 bases, with 12 bases separating them. As DNA, the CDR3 is TGTGCCAGTAGTAAGCGGACCGAGGCAGATACGCAGTATTTT. Translated: CASSKRTEADTQYF.

The chain joins TRBV2 to TRBJ2-7; 7 bases line up with TRBD1. Unmatched junction bases numbered 8, after V lost 11 bases and J lost 7 bases. The CDR3 covers 11 residues. The germline V gene encodes CDR1 SNHLY and CDR2 FYNNEI. The CDR3 DNA sequence: TGTGCCTATGACAGGGCTCGAGAGCAGTACGTC. Protein: CAYDRAREQYV.

The chain combines TRBV10-3 with TRBJ1-4; tentatively, D is TRBD1 (6 bases). The CDR3 extends over 13 amino acids. Trimming removed 9 bases at V and 6 bases at J, with 14 bases between. The V gene's germline CDR1 is ENHRY and CDR2 SYGVKD. CDR3 DNA sequence: TGTGCCATTACCCGGGGGCTGGATGAAAAACTGTTTTTT. The encoded protein is CAITRGLDEKLFF.

The rearrangement joins TRBV29-1 to TRBJ2-6; D unresolved. V lost 6 bases and J 1 base, leaving 10 bases between the germline ends. The germline CDR1 and CDR2 sequences are SQVTM and ANQGSEA. The CDR3 runs to 14 residues. The CDR3 protein is CSVVGPSGANVLTF. In DNA, the CDR3 is TGCAGCGTCGTTGGGCCTTCTGGGGCCAACGTCCTGACTTTC. Drawing the rest from reference TRBV29-1 and TRBJ2-6, the complete variable domain is SAVISQKPSRDICQRGTSLTIQCQVDSQVTMMFWYRQQPGQSLTLIATANQGSEATYESGFVIDKFPISRPNLTFSTLTVSNMSPEDSSIYLCSVVGPSGANVLTFGAGSRLTVL.

This clonotype was observed at least ten times. V is TRBV6-6 and J is TRBJ1-4, with a weak D call TRBD1 (5 bases). With 0 bases removed from V and 6 bases from J, the gap between germline ends came to 17 bases. The V gene's germline CDR1 is MNHNY and CDR2 SVGAGI (reference sequence). The CDR3 is 17 amino acids. CDR3 coding DNA: TGTGCCAGCAGTTACTCGCGGAGGGGATCTCGGTATGAAAAACTGTTTTTT. It is translated as CASSYSRRGSRYEKLFF.

This clonotype showed up just a few times. The chain couples TRBV7-6 to TRBJ2-3; 8 nucleotides align to TRBD2. CDR1 and CDR2 (germline): SGHVS, FNYEAQ. V was clipped by 2 bases and J by 4 bases; unmatched bases: 5. The CDR3 is 15 amino acids. CDR3 amino acids: CASSLYGGGADTQYF. Here the CDR3 DNA reads TGTGCCAGCAGCTTATACGGGGGGGGGGCAGATACGCAGTATTTT.

This chain links TRBV12-3 or TRBV12-4 with TRBJ1-1, with no clear D. Trimming removed 3 bases at V and 0 bases at J, with 14 bases between. The CDR3 runs 16 residues. The CDR3 is CASSFPIGVMNTEAFF. CDR3 nucleotide sequence: TGTGCCAGCAGTTTTCCAATTGGGGTCATGAACACTGAAGCTTTCTTT.

The chain couples TRBV6-6 to TRBJ1-1; D gene unclear. V gave up 1 base and J gave up 6 bases, with 18 bases separating them. Germline V gene data show CDR1 as MNHNY and CDR2 as SVGAGI (reference sequence). The CDR3 runs to 16 residues. CDR3 sequence (DNA): TGTGCCAGCAGTTACTTGTTTGTGGGCCCTAGGTCTGAAGCTTTCTTT. Translated, it gives CASSYLFVGPRSEAFF.

This clonotype was seen a handful of times. The chain uses TRBV7-2 and TRBJ1-2; TRBD1 might be the D (5 bases). Germline V gene data show CDR1 as SGHTA and CDR2 as FQGNSA. The CDR3 covers 16 residues. The V end was cut by 3 bases, the J end by 5 bases, with 19 bases between. CDR3 sequence reads: CASSLADLDRRYGYTF. The CDR3 DNA reads as TGTGCCAGCAGCTTGGCGGACCTCGACAGACGATATGGCTACACCTTC.

The V and J genes are TRBV7-3 and TRBJ1-2, with TRBD1 matching 7 bases. CDR1 is SGHTA and CDR2 is FQGTGA in the germline V gene. The CDR3 runs to 14 residues. Unmatched junction bases numbered 7, after V lost 5 bases and J lost 4 bases. As DNA, the CDR3 is TGTGCCAGCAGCACGACCGGGACAGCCTATGGCTACACCTTC. It encodes CASSTTGTAYGYTF.

This chain links TRBV18 with TRBJ2-3; 13 bases map to TRBD2. Germline V gene data show CDR1 as KGHSH and CDR2 as LQKENI. V lost 5 bases to trimming and J lost 2 bases; unmatched junction nucleotides: 4. This CDR3 is built from 16 residues. The CDR3 nucleotides are TGTGCCAGCTCAGGGACTAGCGGGGAGTTCACAGATACGCAGTATTTT. This sequence encodes CASSGTSGEFTDTQYF.

V is TRBV4-1 and J is TRBJ2-5, with D possibly TRBD1 on 5 matching bases. V lost 1 base, J lost 4 bases, and 10 bases lay in between. Germline V gene sequence: CDR1 MGHRA, CDR2 YSYEKL. The CDR3 loop spans 14 amino acids. CDR3 amino acids: CASSQVEGAETQYF. The DNA of the CDR3 is TGCGCCAGCAGCCAAGTCGAAGGGGCAGAGACCCAGTACTTC.

This clonotype was detected only a few times. The chain carries TRBV7-2 and TRBJ2-3; 7 bases are shared with TRBD2. V was pared by 4 bases and J by 0 bases, with 7 bases of the junction left unmatched. Germline V lookup: CDR1 SGHTA, CDR2 FQGNSA. There are 16 residues in the CDR3. The CDR3 nucleotides are TGTGCCAGCAGCTCCCATAGCGGGCCTAGCACAGATACGCAGTATTTT. Translated: CASSSHSGPSTDTQYF. The whole variable domain, remainder taken from reference TRBV7-2 and TRBJ2-3, is GAGVSQSPSNKVTEKGKDVELRCDPISGHTALYWYRQSLGQGLEFLIYFQGNSAPDKSGLPSDRFSAERTGGSVSTLTIQRTQQEDSAVYLCASSSHSGPSTDTQYFGPGTRLTVL.

This chain uses TRBV6-2 or TRBV6-3 with TRBJ1-1; no clear D. Germline CDR1 reads MNHEY; CDR2 reads SVGEGT. V was clipped by 5 bases and J by 4 bases, with 20 bases between them. This CDR3 region has 16 residues. CDR3 residues: CASSENGLSDGTEAFF. For the CDR3, the DNA is TGTGCCAGCAGTGAAAATGGACTCTCGGACGGCACTGAAGCTTTCTTT.

In its sample, this clonotype was seen a few times. This sequence joins TRBV5-5 and TRBJ1-5; D may be TRBD1 (5 bases). Trimming shortened V by 4 bases and J by 7 bases, and 15 bases separated the two germline ends. Germline-derived CDR1 and CDR2 are SGHKS and YYEKEE (reference sequence). The CDR3 runs to 14 residues. CDR3: CASSPEPGVQPQHF. CDR3 nucleotide sequence: TGTGCCAGCAGCCCGGAGCCGGGGGTACAGCCCCAGCATTTT. The full variable domain, its missing parts supplied by reference TRBV5-5 and TRBJ1-5, is DAGVTQSPTHLIKTRGQQVTLRCSPISGHKSVSWYQQVLGQGPQFIFQYYEKEERGRGNFPDRFSARQFPNYSSELNVNALLLGDSALYLCASSPEPGVQPQHFGDGTRLSIL.

The V gene is TRBV2, the J gene TRBJ1-5; D is perhaps TRBD1 (5 bases). The CDR3 length is 18 residues. Germline CDR1 and CDR2: SNHLY and FYNNEI. Trimming removed 6 bases at V and 0 bases at J, with 21 bases between. Here the CDR3 reads CASRGFGDVNGSNQPQHF. The CDR3 coding sequence is TGTGCCAGCAGAGGGTTTGGGGACGTTAACGGTAGCAATCAGCCCCAGCATTTT. Full variable domain (missing parts from reference TRBV2 and TRBJ1-5): EPEVTQTPSHQVTQMGQEVILRCVPISNHLYFYWYRQILGQKVEFLVSFYNNEISEKSEIFDDQFSVERPDGSNFTLKIRSTKLEDSAMYFCASRGFGDVNGSNQPQHFGDGTRLSIL.

This clonotype has ten or more counts. CDR3 sequence (DNA): TGTGCCAGCACCGCTTTTCCATTTAGCGGGCCAGATTTTAACTATGGCTACACCTTC. Amino acids: CASTAFPFSGPDFNYGYTF. This chain uses TRBV6-1 with TRBJ1-2, with unresolved D. Trimming removed 7 bases at V and 1 base at J, with 28 bases between. The CDR3 is made up of 19 amino acids. CDR1 MNHNS and CDR2 SASEGT come from the germline V gene.

On this clonotype itself: Possible read error: a much larger clone is one base away. The chain is built from TRBV6-5 and TRBJ2-1; D gene unclear. The length of the CDR3 is 16 residues. From germline, CDR1 is MNHEY and CDR2 SVGAGI. The CDR3 bases are TGTGCCATCAGTGCGGACGTAGGTAGCTCCTACAATGAGCAGTTCTTC. Protein: CAISADVGSSYNEQFF.

The rearrangement uses TRBV7-6 and TRBJ2-7; 9 nucleotides line up with TRBD1. Germline V gene data show CDR1 as SGHVS and CDR2 as FNYEAQ. The CDR3 sequence is 15 residues long. Trimming took 3 bases from V and 4 from J; bases not matched to a gene: 7. Here the CDR3 reads CASSLQPGQGYEQYF. CDR3 in DNA: TGTGCCAGCAGCTTGCAGCCGGGACAGGGATACGAGCAGTACTTC.

The chain joins TRBV27 to TRBJ2-3; D is uncertain. The CDR3 consists of 14 residues. Per the germline V gene, CDR1 is MNHEY and CDR2 is SMNVEV (reference sequence). The V end was cut by 3 bases, the J end by 4 bases, with 11 bases between. This chain's CDR3 is CASSLVRSADTQYF. As DNA, the CDR3 is TGTGCCAGCAGTTTGGTAAGGAGCGCAGATACGCAGTATTTT.

This clonotype was counted only a few times. V gene TRBV4-1 combines with J gene TRBJ2-7, with 12 bases aligning to TRBD2. The CDR3 consists of 16 residues. The junction had 4 bases not matched to a gene; V was cut back by 0 bases and J by 4 bases. CDR1 and CDR2 from the germline V gene are MGHRA and YSYEKL. CDR3 loop: CASSQELAGGRYEQYF. In DNA, the CDR3 is TGCGCCAGCAGCCAAGAACTAGCGGGGGGCCGGTACGAGCAGTACTTC.

This chain uses TRBV6-2 or TRBV6-3 with TRBJ2-1; D gene uncertain. Germline assignment: CDR1 MNHEY and CDR2 SVGEGT. Trimming cost V 2 bases and J 3 bases, with 5 bases left between them. This CDR3 contains 13 residues. CDR3 protein: CASSYTHYNEQFF. The CDR3 coding sequence is TGTGCCAGCAGTTACACCCACTACAATGAGCAGTTCTTC.

This chain links TRBV10-3 with TRBJ2-1, with D possibly TRBD1 on 7 matching bases. With 6 bases removed from V and 7 bases from J, the gap between germline ends came to 13 bases. CDR3 length: 13 residues. CDR1 ENHRY and CDR2 SYGVKD come from the germline V gene. The CDR3 DNA reads TGTGCCATCAGGGAGGGGGCGGGAAATGAGCAGTTCTTC. Protein: CAIREGAGNEQFF.

The chain recombines TRBV9 with TRBJ2-5, with 10 nucleotides matching TRBD2. J gave up 4 bases and V 4 bases, and 13 bases lay outside the gene matches. The CDR3 extends over 17 amino acids. The germline gives CDR1 SGDLS, CDR2 YYNGEE. In nucleotides, the CDR3 is TGTGCCAGCAGCCCACTGCGAGCGGGGGGGCCGGGAGAGACCCAGTACTTC. As protein: CASSPLRAGGPGETQYF.

A few counts support this clonotype. V gene TRBV12-3 or TRBV12-4 combines with J gene TRBJ2-5, with a possible D match to TRBD2 (5 bases). The CDR3 totals 14 residues. With 3 bases removed from V and 5 bases from J, the gap between germline ends came to 13 bases. The CDR3 protein is CASSFKGSGETQYF. CDR3 nucleotides: TGTGCCAGCAGTTTTAAGGGTTCGGGGGAGACCCAGTACTTC.

There are many counts of this clonotype. This rearrangement joins TRBV7-9 to TRBJ2-1; either TRBD1 or TRBD2 may fit D (5 bases each). CDR1 is SEHNR and CDR2 is FQNEAQ in the germline V gene (reference sequence). V lost 10 bases to trimming and J lost 0 bases, with 10 bases between them. The CDR3 is 13 amino acids. The DNA of the CDR3 is TGTGCCAACTCAGGGAGCTCCTACAATGAGCAGTTCTTC. It encodes CANSGSSYNEQFF.

The rearrangement uses TRBV7-8 and TRBJ2-6; 9 bases align to TRBD1. The CDR3 consists of 19 residues. Germline V gene data show CDR1 as SGHVS and CDR2 as FQNEAQ. Losses at the gene ends were 4 bases for V and 3 bases for J; bases not matched to a gene: 13. The CDR3 here is CASSSRTGDQIFGANVLTF. The CDR3 nucleotides are TGTGCCAGCAGCTCTAGGACAGGGGACCAAATTTTTGGGGCCAACGTCCTGACTTTC. Full variable domain (rest looked up from reference TRBV7-8 and TRBJ2-6): GAGVSQSPRYKVAKRGQDVALRCDPISGHVSLFWYQQALGQGPEFLTYFQNEAQLDKSGLPSDRFFAERPEGSVSTLKIQRTQQEDSAVYLCASSSRTGDQIFGANVLTFGAGSRLTVL.